This T cell receptor (beta chain) derives from a study of OX40 agonist ivuxolimab in advanced cancers. V lost 5 bases to trimming and J lost 3 bases, with 13 bases between them. The CDR3 loop spans 15 amino acids. CDR1 and CDR2 from the germline V gene are SGHNT and YENEEA. The table came from immunoSEQ multiplex PCR; TCRdb's copy has only in-frame clones and leaves some out. Here the sample spans about 50,000 clones, 80% being singletons. The V call is TRBV11-3, the J call TRBJ2-2; the D is unclear. Specimen: CD4+ or CD8+ T cells sorted from blood, collected in a trial of the OX40 agonist ivuxolimab. The origin of this receptor is an adult with an advanced solid tumor such as melanoma, head and neck, liver or kidney cancer. CDR3 loop: CASSPSLTDTGELFF. The CDR3 DNA is TGTGCCAGCAGCCCGAGCCTAACGGACACCGGGGAGCTGTTTTTT.